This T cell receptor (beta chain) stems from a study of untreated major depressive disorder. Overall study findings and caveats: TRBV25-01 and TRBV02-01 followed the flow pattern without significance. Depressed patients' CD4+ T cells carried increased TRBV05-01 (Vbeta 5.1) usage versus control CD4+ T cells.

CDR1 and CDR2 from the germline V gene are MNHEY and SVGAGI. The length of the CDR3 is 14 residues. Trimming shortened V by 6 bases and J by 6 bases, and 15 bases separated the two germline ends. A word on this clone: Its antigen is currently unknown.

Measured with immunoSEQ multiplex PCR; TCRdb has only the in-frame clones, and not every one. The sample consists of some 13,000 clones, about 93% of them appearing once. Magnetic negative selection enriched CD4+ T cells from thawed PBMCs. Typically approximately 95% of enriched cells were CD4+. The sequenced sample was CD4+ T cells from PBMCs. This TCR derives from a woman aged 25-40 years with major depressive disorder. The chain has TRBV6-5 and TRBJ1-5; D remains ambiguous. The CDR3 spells CASRKKPGIQPQHF. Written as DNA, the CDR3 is TGTGCCAGCAGAAAGAAACCGGGGATTCAGCCCCAGCATTTT.